This T cell receptor (beta chain) was sequenced for a study of blood T cell repertoires in COVID-19 (TCRdb year 2020). Study-wide context: Collaborator samples came from the United States, Italy and Spain and covered acute and convalescent phases of COVID-19. The prospective study material was composed of cDNA or gDNA derived from T cells, B-cell-depleted T cells, or PBMCs. The dataset comprised deeply sampled blood TCRbeta repertoires from subjects exposed to, actively infected with, or recovered from COVID-19. A freely available public database, intended as a resource for researchers studying the immune response to SARS-CoV-2, is where the repertoires were released. Samples were obtained from the ongoing ImmuneRACE study (first 160 participants) and from over 1,000 subjects provided by 6 global collaborators. A de-identified subject ID, COVID-19 status, age in years and sex were almost always included in the sample metadata. Where available, HLA class I and class II types were obtained from metadata supplied by the sample provider rather than from assay-based typing. Paper-wide results and their limitations: The quantity of clinical and demographic metadata differed by source and by participant and was supplied without curation.

Each collaborating institution followed its own protocols to collect whole blood in K2EDTA tubes. For TCRbeta analysis, collaborators shipped samples as frozen whole blood, isolated PBMCs, or DNA extracted from either of those sample types. Spanning cysteine to phenylalanine, the CDR3 consists of 15 amino acids. The kept DNA is CDR3 alone, 45 bases in frame from the first base. In the germline V gene, CDR1 corresponds to SGHTA and CDR2 to FQGNSA. Trimming costs V 1 base and J 0 bases, and their ends lie 7 bases apart. The immunoSEQ Assay, a bias-controlled multiplex PCR, was used to amplify TCRbeta CDR3 regions from genomic DNA. In the paper's pipeline: Within the assay, amplification of reference gene primers was used to estimate how many nucleated cells each sample contained. To quantify the absolute abundance of each unique TCRbeta CDR3 rearrangement, sequence reads were collapsed and filtered. For each sample, productive Simpson clonality was calculated by taking the square root of Simpson's diversity index across productive rearrangements. As stored in TCRdb, this immuneACCESS dataset retains in-frame rearrangements with V and J assigned. A fraction of the clones does not appear; measured against another copy, unresolved V genes explain less than half of the discrepancy, and the remainder lacks a known reason. V and J calls and clone size are given by that table; D and trimming were obtained from the DNA. A total of under 130,000 clones appear in this sample, roughly 80% of them only once. Jointly, the top ten make up 15% of the sample.

As for this clone: The specificity of this receptor is unknown. Per-nucleotide qualities are absent, and no much larger clonotype sits a single base away.

The receptor was derived from a woman of 80 years or more with acute or convalescent COVID-19. This chain joins TRBV7-2 to TRBJ1-5, with the D gene not confidently named. The sample taken for sequencing was peripheral blood. The CDR3 corresponds to CASSLVGHSNQPQHF. The sequence in DNA is TGTGCCAGCAGCTTAGTTGGGCATAGCAATCAGCCCCAGCATTTT.